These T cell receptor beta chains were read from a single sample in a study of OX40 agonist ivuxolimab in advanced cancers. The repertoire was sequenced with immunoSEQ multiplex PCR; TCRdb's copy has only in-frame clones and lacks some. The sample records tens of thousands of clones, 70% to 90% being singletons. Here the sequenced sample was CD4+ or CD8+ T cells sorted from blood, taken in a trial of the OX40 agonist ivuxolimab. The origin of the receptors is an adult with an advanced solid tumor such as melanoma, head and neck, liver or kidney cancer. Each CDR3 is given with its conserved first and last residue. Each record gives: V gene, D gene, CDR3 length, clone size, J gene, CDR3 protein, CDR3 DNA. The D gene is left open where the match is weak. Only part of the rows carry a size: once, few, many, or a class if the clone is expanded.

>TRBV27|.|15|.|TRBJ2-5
CASSSRRAGHETQYF
TGTGCCAGCAGTTCCCGACGGGCGGGCCATGAGACCCAGTACTTC
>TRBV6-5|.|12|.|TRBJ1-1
CASSPMNTEAFF
TGTGCCAGCAGTCCGATGAACACTGAAGCTTTCTTT
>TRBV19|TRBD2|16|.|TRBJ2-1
CASSIGPSGRAGEQFF
TGTGCCAGTAGTATAGGTCCTAGCGGGAGGGCCGGGGAGCAGTTCTTC
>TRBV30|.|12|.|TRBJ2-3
CAWSLTPDTQYF
TGTGCCTGGAGCCTGACTCCAGATACGCAGTATTTT
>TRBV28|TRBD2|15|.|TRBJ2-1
CASSSTSGGNNEQFF
TGTGCCAGCAGTTCAACTAGCGGGGGGAACAATGAGCAGTTCTTC
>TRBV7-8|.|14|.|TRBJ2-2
CASSPGRPTGELFF
TGTGCCAGCAGCCCGGGACGGCCCACCGGGGAGCTGTTTTTT
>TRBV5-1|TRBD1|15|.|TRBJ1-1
CASSSTDRGGTEAFF
TGCGCCAGCAGCTCGACGGACAGGGGAGGGACTGAAGCTTTCTTT
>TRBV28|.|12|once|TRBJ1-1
CASNDNGRGAFF
TGTGCCAGCAACGATAACGGTCGGGGAGCTTTCTTT
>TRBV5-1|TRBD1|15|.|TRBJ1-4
CASSSIGTVNEKLFF
TGCGCCAGCAGCTCTATTGGGACAGTTAATGAAAAACTGTTTTTT
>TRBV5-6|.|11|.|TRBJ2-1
CASSLSVEQFF
TGTGCCAGCAGCCTCAGTGTTGAGCAGTTCTTC
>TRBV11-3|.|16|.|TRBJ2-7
CASSRRIAGNSYEQYF
TGTGCCAGCAGCCGACGAATCGCGGGAAATTCCTACGAGCAGTACTTC
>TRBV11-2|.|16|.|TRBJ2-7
CASSLSGAGTSYEQYF
TGTGCCAGCAGCTTAAGTGGGGCGGGGACATCCTACGAGCAGTACTTC
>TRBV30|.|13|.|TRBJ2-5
CAWSVGGAETQYF
TGTGCCTGGAGTGTCGGGGGTGCGGAGACCCAGTACTTC
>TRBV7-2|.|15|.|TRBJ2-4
CASSQDTGPKNIQYF
TGTGCCAGCAGCCAAGACACAGGGCCCAAAAACATTCAGTACTTC
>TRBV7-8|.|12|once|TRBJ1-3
CASSTPGNTIYF
TGTGCCAGCAGCACACCTGGAAACACCATATATTTT
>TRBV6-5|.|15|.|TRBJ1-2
CASSSLGSINYGYTF
TGTGCCAGCAGTTCCCTCGGGTCTATTAACTATGGCTACACCTTC
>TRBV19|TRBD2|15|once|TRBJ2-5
CASSDQGLAGETQYF
TGTGCCAGTTCGGACCAAGGACTAGCTGGAGAGACCCAGTACTTC
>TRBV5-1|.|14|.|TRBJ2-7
CASQDGGNSFEQYF
TGCGCCAGCCAAGACGGGGGAAACTCATTCGAGCAGTACTTC
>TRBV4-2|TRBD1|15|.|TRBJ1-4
CASSQGDRGNEKLFF
TGTGCCAGCAGCCAAGGGGACAGGGGAAATGAAAAACTGTTTTTT
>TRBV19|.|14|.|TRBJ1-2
CASSNSGAVLQPTF
TGTGCCAGTAGTAATTCCGGTGCGGTACTTCAACCCACCTTC
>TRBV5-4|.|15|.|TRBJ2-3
CASSLGGGGTDTQYF
TGTGCCAGCAGCTTGGGCGGCGGTGGCACAGATACGCAGTATTTT
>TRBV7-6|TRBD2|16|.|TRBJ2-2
CASSLAPGLDTGELFF
TGTGCCAGCAGCTTAGCGCCAGGACTAGATACCGGGGAGCTGTTTTTT
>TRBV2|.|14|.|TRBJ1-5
CASSGQERNQPQHF
TGTGCCAGCAGTGGACAGGAACGCAATCAGCCCCAGCATTTT
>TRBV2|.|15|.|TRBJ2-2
CASSGQGSHTGELFF
TGTGCCAGCAGTGGCCAGGGATCGCACACCGGGGAGCTGTTTTTT
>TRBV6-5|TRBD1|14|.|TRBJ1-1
CASSNRDSQTEAFF
TGTGCCAGCAGTAACCGGGACAGCCAAACTGAAGCTTTCTTT
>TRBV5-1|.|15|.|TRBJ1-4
CASSVGTGRDEKLFF
TGCGCCAGCAGCGTCGGTACAGGGCGGGACGAAAAACTGTTTTTT
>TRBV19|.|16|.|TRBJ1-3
CASSIVDVFSGNTIYF
TGTGCCAGTAGTATAGTGGACGTCTTCTCTGGAAACACCATATATTTT
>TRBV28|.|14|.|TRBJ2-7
CASSRGFSGYEQYF
TGTGCCAGCAGTCGGGGCTTTAGCGGCTACGAGCAGTACTTC
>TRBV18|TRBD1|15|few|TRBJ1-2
CASSAPGQGFYGYTF
TGTGCCAGCTCAGCTCCGGGACAGGGGTTCTATGGCTACACCTTC
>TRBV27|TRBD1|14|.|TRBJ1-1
CASTDRAGVTEAFF
TGTGCCAGCACCGACAGGGCGGGGGTCACTGAAGCTTTCTTT
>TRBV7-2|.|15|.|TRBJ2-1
CASSLNDRNYNEQFF
TGTGCCAGCAGCTTAAATGACAGGAACTACAATGAGCAGTTCTTC
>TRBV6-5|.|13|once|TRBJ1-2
CASSNDRVDGYTF
TGTGCCAGCAGCAACGATCGGGTAGATGGCTACACCTTC
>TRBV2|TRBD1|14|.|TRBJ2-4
CASNGQGQKNIQYF
TGTGCCAGCAATGGACAGGGACAAAAAAACATTCAGTACTTC
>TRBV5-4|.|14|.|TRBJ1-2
CASSAQGVGYGYTF
TGTGCCAGCAGCGCACAGGGTGTTGGCTATGGCTACACCTTC
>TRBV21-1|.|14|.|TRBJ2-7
CASSKGGQDYEQYF
TGTGCCAGCAGCAAAGGAGGACAGGACTACGAGCAGTACTTC
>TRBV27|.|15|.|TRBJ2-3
CASTKQGLGTDTQYF
TGTGCCAGCACCAAACAAGGGCTAGGGACAGATACGCAGTATTTT
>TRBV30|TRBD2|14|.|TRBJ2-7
CAWRLAGVPYEQYF
TGTGCCTGGAGACTAGCGGGAGTACCCTACGAGCAGTACTTC
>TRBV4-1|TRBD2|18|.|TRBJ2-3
CASSQVWTSGRAVDTQYF
TGCGCCAGCAGCCAAGTCTGGACTAGCGGGAGGGCAGTGGATACGCAGTATTTT
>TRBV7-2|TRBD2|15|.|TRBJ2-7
CASSPDGGLAYEQYF
TGTGCCAGCAGCCCTGACGGGGGACTAGCGTACGAGCAGTACTTC
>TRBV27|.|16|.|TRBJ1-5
CASSLWAGNSNQPQHF
TGTGCCAGCAGTTTATGGGCCGGAAATAGCAATCAGCCCCAGCATTTT
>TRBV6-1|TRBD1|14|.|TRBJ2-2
CASRTGTGTGELFF
TGTGCCAGCAGAACCGGGACAGGGACCGGGGAGCTGTTTTTT
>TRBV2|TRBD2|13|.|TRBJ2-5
CARGTSGFETQYF
TGTGCCAGGGGGACTAGCGGGTTCGAGACCCAGTACTTC
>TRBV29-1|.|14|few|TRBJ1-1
CSVAGRSGNTEAFF
TGCAGCGTTGCCGGACGGTCGGGGAACACTGAAGCTTTCTTT
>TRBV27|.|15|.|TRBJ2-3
CASSLLWDGTDTQYF
TGTGCCAGCAGTTTATTGTGGGACGGCACAGATACGCAGTATTTT
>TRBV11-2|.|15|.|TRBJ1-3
CASSLGTLSGNTIYF
TGTGCCAGCAGCTTAGGAACCCTCTCTGGAAACACCATATATTTT
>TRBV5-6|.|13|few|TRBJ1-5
CASSRQGNQPQHF
TGTGCCAGCAGCCGACAGGGCAATCAGCCCCAGCATTTT
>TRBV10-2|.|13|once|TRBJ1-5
CASRDSRDQPQHF
TGCGCCAGCAGGGACAGTCGGGATCAGCCCCAGCATTTT
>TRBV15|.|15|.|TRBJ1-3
CATSRQGPEGNTIYF
TGTGCCACCAGCAGGCAGGGTCCGGAGGGAAACACCATATATTTT
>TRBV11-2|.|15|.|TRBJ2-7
CASSRSGQTSYEQYF
TGTGCCAGCAGCCGTTCCGGGCAGACCTCCTACGAGCAGTACTTC
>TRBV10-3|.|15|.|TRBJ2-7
CAISAGIADSYEQYF
TGTGCCATCAGCGCGGGGATAGCGGACTCCTACGAGCAGTACTTC
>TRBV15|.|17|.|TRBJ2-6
CATSRDEQGPGANVLTF
TGTGCCACCAGCAGAGATGAGCAGGGGCCTGGGGCCAACGTCCTGACTTTC
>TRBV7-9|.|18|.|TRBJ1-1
CASSLGLGAESGNTEAFF
TGTGCCAGCAGCTTAGGGTTAGGGGCAGAGAGTGGGAACACTGAAGCTTTCTTT
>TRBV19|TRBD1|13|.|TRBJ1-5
CAGQRGPNQPQHF
TGTGCCGGCCAGAGGGGGCCCAATCAGCCCCAGCATTTT
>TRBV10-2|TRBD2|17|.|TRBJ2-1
CASFPALGLAEHNEQFF
TGCGCCAGCTTTCCCGCCCTAGGACTAGCGGAGCACAATGAGCAGTTCTTC
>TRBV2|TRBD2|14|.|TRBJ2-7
CASSEIAGTYEQYF
TGTGCCAGCAGTGAAATAGCGGGTACCTACGAGCAGTACTTC